This passage covers 15 T cell receptor beta chains from one sample sequenced in a study of cytomegalovirus exposure and HLA in healthy donors. Assay used: immunoSEQ multiplex PCR; TCRdb lists only in-frame clones, some missing. The data contain some 350,000 clones, about 85% of them singletons. Specimen: PBMCs. Receptor source: a woman aged 25 to 39 in good health and CMV-seropositive.

The genes are TRBV28 and TRBJ2-3; 8 bases are a match to TRBD2. Germline CDR1 is MDHEN and CDR2 is SYDVKM. The CDR3 totals 14 residues. With V trimmed by 6 bases and J by 4 bases, 6 bases remained unmatched. The CDR3 nucleotides read TGTGCCAGCAGGTCCGGGACTAGTTCAGATACGCAGTATTTT. Translating gives CASRSGTSSDTQYF.

This chain uses TRBV9 with TRBJ2-1, with TRBD2 matching 8 bases. Losses at the gene ends were 0 bases for V and 9 bases for J; bases not matched to a gene: 11. This CDR3 spans 16 amino acids. The V gene's germline CDR1 is SGDLS and CDR2 YYNGEE. Here the CDR3 DNA reads TGTGCCAGCAGCGTAGAGAGTAGCGGGATAGGAGGTGAGCAGTTCTTC. It encodes CASSVESSGIGGEQFF.

This clone was seen a single time. The chain couples TRBV5-6 to TRBJ1-5; D is uncertain. Germline assignment: CDR1 SGHDT and CDR2 YYEEEE. V was pared by 0 bases and J by 3 bases, with 7 bases between. The CDR3 covers 14 residues. The CDR3 region is CASSLGRHNQPQHF. CDR3 nucleotide sequence: TGTGCCAGCAGCTTGGGCAGGCACAATCAGCCCCAGCATTTT.

This chain joins TRBV28 and TRBJ2-7, with D tentatively TRBD1 (6 bases). Trimming shortened V by 5 bases and J by 0 bases, and 17 bases separated the two germline ends. CDR3 length equals 16 residues. Germline V gene sequence: CDR1 MDHEN, CDR2 SYDVKM. The CDR3 is CASSLLRDKSSYEQYF. CDR3 bases: TGTGCCAGCAGTCTCCTCCGGGACAAGAGCTCCTACGAGCAGTACTTC.

This clone appeared once. The rearrangement uses TRBV19 and TRBJ1-2; the D gene is possibly TRBD1 (5 bases). Trimming shortened V by 10 bases and J by 3 bases, and 18 bases separated the two germline ends. The germline CDR1 and CDR2 sequences are LNHDA and SQIVND (reference sequence). The CDR3 runs 14 residues. CDR3 DNA sequence: TGTGCCACAAGTCCTGGGCTGGGGGACTATGGCTACACCTTC. It specifies CATSPGLGDYGYTF.

The rearrangement joins TRBV5-1 to TRBJ1-2; D is unresolved. CDR1 is SGHRS and CDR2 is YFSETQ in the germline V gene. The CDR3 consists of 14 residues. Trimming removed 0 bases at V and 5 bases at J, with 11 bases between. The CDR3 is CASSLEGKPYGYTF. CDR3 bases: TGCGCCAGCAGCTTGGAGGGAAAGCCGTATGGCTACACCTTC.

The chain has TRBV13 and TRBJ1-5; possibly TRBD1 for D (5 bases). CDR1 and CDR2 from the germline V gene are PRHDT and FYEKMQ (reference sequence). V lost 5 bases and J lost 0, with 11 bases in between. This CDR3 region has 15 residues. For the CDR3, the DNA is TGTGCCAGCAGCCTCCAGGGAGATAGCAATCAGCCCCAGCATTTT. Its protein product is CASSLQGDSNQPQHF.

This chain links TRBV9 with TRBJ1-2; D unclear. Trimming left V 5 bases short and J 4 bases short, with 9 bases between. This CDR3 has 12 residues. The germline V gene encodes CDR1 SGDLS and CDR2 YYNGEE. The CDR3: CASRTDAYGYTF. The CDR3 DNA reads as TGTGCCAGCAGAACCGACGCCTATGGCTACACCTTC.

The V and J genes are TRBV7-3 and TRBJ1-5; D might be TRBD1 (6 bases). The CDR3 loop spans 15 amino acids. Germline CDR1 reads SGHTA; CDR2 reads FQGTGA. V lost 2 bases and J 7 bases, leaving 15 bases between the germline ends. In DNA, the CDR3 is TGTGCCAGCAGCTTAGGGAAGAACAGGGACCAGCCCCAGCATTTT. This codes for CASSLGKNRDQPQHF. Full variable domain (missing parts from reference TRBV7-3 and TRBJ1-5): GAGVSQTPSNKVTEKGKYVELRCDPISGHTALYWYRQSLGQGPEFLIYFQGTGAADDSGLPNDRFFAVRPEGSVSTLKIQRTERGDSAVYLCASSLGKNRDQPQHFGDGTRLSIL.

The chain couples TRBV29-1 to TRBJ2-3, with D possibly matching TRBD2 (6 bases). This CDR3 has 16 residues. Germline values: CDR1 SQVTM, CDR2 ANQGSEA. Trimming cost V 0 bases and J 5 bases, with 18 bases left between them. The CDR3 DNA follows: TGCAGCGTTGAAGAGGGTCTCCGGGGGAACCTAGATACGCAGTATTTT. Protein product: CSVEEGLRGNLDTQYF.

This clone has only a few counts. The chain couples TRBV13 to TRBJ1-6; no clear D. The germline V and J ends were trimmed by 3 bases and 15 bases, with 18 bases remaining between them. The CDR3 is 14 amino acids. The germline V gene has CDR1 PRHDT and CDR2 FYEKMQ (reference sequence). CDR3 in amino acids: CASSFNGGESDLHF. CDR3 coding DNA: TGTGCCAGCAGCTTTAATGGCGGTGAGTCAGACCTCCACTTT.

The V gene is TRBV5-4, the J gene TRBJ2-2; D is possibly TRBD1 (6 bases). Looked up from germline, CDR1 is SGHNT and CDR2 is YYREEE (reference sequence). The V end was cut by 4 bases, the J end by 1 base, with 11 bases between. This CDR3 is built from 15 residues. CDR3 protein: CASSRATGNTGELFF. The CDR3 nucleotides are TGTGCCAGCAGCCGAGCGACAGGGAACACCGGGGAGCTGTTTTTT.

The chain combines TRBV29-1 with TRBJ2-5; D possibly corresponds to TRBD1 (7 bases). The DNA end is a closer match to TRBJ2-7, so the J assignment may be wrong. Per the germline V gene, CDR1 is SQVTM and CDR2 is ANQGSEA. The CDR3 length is 15 residues. The CDR3 loop reads CSVERGDKGAIEQYF. The CDR3 bases are TGCAGCGTTGAAAGGGGGGATAAGGGGGCCATCGAGCAGTACTTC.

The rearrangement links TRBV5-1 to TRBJ1-6; 10 positions agree with TRBD1. Unmatched junction bases numbered 3, after V lost 0 bases and J lost 6 bases. Germline V gene sequence: CDR1 SGHRS, CDR2 YFSETQ. The CDR3 consists of 16 residues. The CDR3 sequence is CASSLGDRGGNSPLHF. The CDR3 nucleotides read TGCGCCAGCAGCTTGGGGGACAGGGGCGGTAATTCACCCCTCCACTTT. Drawing the rest from reference TRBV5-1 and TRBJ1-6, the complete variable domain is KAGVTQTPRYLIKTRGQQVTLSCSPISGHRSVSWYQQTPGQGLQFLFEYFSETQRNKGNFPGRFSGRQFSNSRSEMNVSTLELGDSALYLCASSLGDRGGNSPLHFGNGTRLTVT.

This clone was found once. J is TRBJ2-7 and V is TRBV30, with 12 bases identical to TRBD2. After removal of 2 bases from V and 3 bases from J, the junction contained 2 bases not matched to a gene. CDR3 length equals 14 residues. CDR1 and CDR2 (germline): GTSNPN, SVGIG (reference sequence). CDR3 protein: CAWSPGLAGYEQYF. The CDR3 DNA reads TGTGCCTGGAGTCCGGGACTAGCGGGCTACGAGCAGTACTTC. Together with reference TRBV30 and TRBJ2-7, the CDR3 gives the full variable domain: SQTIHQWPATLVQPVGSPLSLECTVEGTSNPNLYWYRQAAGRGLQLLFYSVGIGQISSEVPQNLSASRPQDRQFILSSKKLLLSDSGFYLCAWSPGLAGYEQYFGPGTRLTVT.